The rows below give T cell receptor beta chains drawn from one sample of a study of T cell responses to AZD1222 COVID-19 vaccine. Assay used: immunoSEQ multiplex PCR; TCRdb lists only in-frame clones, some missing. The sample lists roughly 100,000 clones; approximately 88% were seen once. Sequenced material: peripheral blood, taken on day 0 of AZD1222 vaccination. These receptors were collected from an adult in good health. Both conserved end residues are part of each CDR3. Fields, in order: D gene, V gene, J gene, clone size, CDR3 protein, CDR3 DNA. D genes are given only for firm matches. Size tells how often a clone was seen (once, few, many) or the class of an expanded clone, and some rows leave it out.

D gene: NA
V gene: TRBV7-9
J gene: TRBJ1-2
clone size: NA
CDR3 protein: CASSLDVPMGYTF
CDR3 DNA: TGTGCCAGCAGCTTAGATGTCCCTATGGGCTACACCTTC

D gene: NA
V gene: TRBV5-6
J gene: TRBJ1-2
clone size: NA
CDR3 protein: CASSSPYGYTF
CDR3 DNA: TGTGCCAGCAGCTCACCGTATGGCTACACCTTC

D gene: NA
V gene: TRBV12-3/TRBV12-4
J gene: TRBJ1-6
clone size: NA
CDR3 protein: CASSSRQNSPLHF
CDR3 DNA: TGTGCCAGCAGCTCCCGACAGAATTCACCCCTCCACTTT

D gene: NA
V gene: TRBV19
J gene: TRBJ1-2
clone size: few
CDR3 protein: CASRRGIEWGYTF
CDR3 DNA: TGTGCCAGTCGACGGGGAATCGAATGGGGCTACACCTTC

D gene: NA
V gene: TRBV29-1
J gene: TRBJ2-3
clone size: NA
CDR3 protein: CSVGSSTDTQYF
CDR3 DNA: TGCAGCGTCGGCTCTAGCACAGATACGCAGTATTTT

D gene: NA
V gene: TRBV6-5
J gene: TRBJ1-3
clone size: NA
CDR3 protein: CASSLQYSGNTIYF
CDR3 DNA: TGTGCCAGCAGCTTACAATACTCTGGAAACACCATATATTTT

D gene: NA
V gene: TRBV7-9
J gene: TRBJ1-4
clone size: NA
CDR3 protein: CASSLVGTSTNEKLFF
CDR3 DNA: TGTGCCAGCAGCTTAGTAGGGACCTCAACTAATGAAAAACTGTTTTTT

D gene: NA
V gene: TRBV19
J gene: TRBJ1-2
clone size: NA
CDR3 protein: CASTTDRLYGYTF
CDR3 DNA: TGTGCCAGTACCACAGACAGGCTGTATGGCTACACCTTC

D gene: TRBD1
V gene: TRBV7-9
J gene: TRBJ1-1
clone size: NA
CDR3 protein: CASSFRLGQGGRMNTEAFF
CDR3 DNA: TGTGCCAGCAGCTTTCGCCTGGGACAGGGAGGAAGGATGAACACTGAAGCTTTCTTT

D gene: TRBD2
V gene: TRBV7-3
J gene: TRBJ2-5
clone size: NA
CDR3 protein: CASSISGSETQYF
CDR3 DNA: TGTGCCAGCAGCATCAGCGGGAGTGAGACCCAGTACTTC

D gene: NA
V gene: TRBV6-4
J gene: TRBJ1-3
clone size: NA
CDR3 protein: CASRFSGNTIYF
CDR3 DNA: TGTGCCAGCAGATTTTCTGGAAACACCATATATTTT

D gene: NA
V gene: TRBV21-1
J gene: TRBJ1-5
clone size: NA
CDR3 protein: CASSLPPGTGGMQGNQPQHF
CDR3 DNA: TGTGCCAGCAGCCTTCCCCCGGGGACAGGGGGAATGCAGGGCAATCAGCCCCAGCATTTT

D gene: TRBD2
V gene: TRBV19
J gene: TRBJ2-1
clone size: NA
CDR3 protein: CASSIDGLAVGSEQFF
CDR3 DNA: TGTGCCAGTAGTATAGATGGACTAGCGGTGGGGTCTGAGCAGTTCTTC

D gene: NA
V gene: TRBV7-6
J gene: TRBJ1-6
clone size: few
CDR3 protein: CASSLKGAGNSPLHF
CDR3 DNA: TGTGCCAGCAGCTTAAAGGGCGCAGGGAATTCACCCCTCCACTTT

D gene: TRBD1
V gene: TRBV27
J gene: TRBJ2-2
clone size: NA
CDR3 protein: CASSYGTGVTGELFF
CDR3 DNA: TGTGCCAGCAGTTACGGGACAGGGGTGACCGGGGAGCTGTTTTTT

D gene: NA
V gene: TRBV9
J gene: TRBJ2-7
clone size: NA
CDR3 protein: CASSAYPGEGYEQYF
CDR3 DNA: TGTGCCAGCAGCGCGTACCCAGGGGAGGGCTACGAGCAGTACTTC

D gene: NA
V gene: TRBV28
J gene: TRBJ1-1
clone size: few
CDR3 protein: CASMERTNTEAFF
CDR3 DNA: TGTGCCAGCATGGAGAGAACGAACACTGAAGCTTTCTTT

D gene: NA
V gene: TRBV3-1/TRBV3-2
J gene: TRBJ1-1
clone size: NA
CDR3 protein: CANRPVERDEAFF
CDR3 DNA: TGTGCCAACCGCCCGGTTGAGCGCGATGAAGCTTTCTTT

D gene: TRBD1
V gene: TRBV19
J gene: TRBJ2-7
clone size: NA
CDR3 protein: CASSTTGGEQYF
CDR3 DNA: TGTGCCAGTAGCACTACAGGGGGCGAGCAGTACTTC

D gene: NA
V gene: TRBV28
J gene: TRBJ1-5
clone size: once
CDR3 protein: CASSLGTGARHQPQHF
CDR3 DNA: TGTGCCAGCAGTTTAGGTACGGGGGCAAGGCATCAACCCCAGCATTTT

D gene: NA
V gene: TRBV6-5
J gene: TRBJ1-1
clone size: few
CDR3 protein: CASSHAMGGNTEAFF
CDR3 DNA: TGTGCCAGCAGTCACGCGATGGGGGGGAACACTGAAGCTTTCTTT

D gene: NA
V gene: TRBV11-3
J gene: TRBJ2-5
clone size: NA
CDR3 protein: CASSLDAGAPETQYF
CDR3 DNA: TGTGCCAGCAGCTTAGACGCGGGGGCTCCAGAGACCCAGTACTTC

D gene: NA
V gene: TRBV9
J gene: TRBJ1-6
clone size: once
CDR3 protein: CASSERSSYNSPLHF
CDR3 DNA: TGTGCCAGCAGCGAGAGGAGCTCCTATAATTCACCCCTCCACTTT

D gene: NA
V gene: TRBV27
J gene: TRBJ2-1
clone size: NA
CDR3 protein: CASSLPSGSFGSVGEQFF
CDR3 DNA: TGTGCCAGCAGTTTACCCTCGGGTAGTTTCGGCTCGGTTGGTGAGCAGTTCTTC

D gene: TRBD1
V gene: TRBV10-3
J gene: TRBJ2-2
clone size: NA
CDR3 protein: CAIRSLTGLNTGELFF
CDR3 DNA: TGTGCCATCAGGTCTCTGACAGGGCTGAACACCGGGGAGCTGTTTTTT

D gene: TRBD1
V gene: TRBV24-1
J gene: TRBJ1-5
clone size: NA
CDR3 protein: CATSDRRGPNQPQHF
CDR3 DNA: TGTGCCACCAGTGATCGCAGGGGGCCCAATCAGCCCCAGCATTTT

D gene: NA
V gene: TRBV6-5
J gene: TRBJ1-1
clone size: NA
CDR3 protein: CASSWGQNTEAFF
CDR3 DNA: TGTGCCAGCAGTTGGGGACAGAACACTGAAGCTTTCTTT

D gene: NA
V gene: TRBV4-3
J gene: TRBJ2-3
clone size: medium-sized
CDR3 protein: CASSQSAGSRGTQYF
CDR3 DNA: TGCGCCAGCAGCCAGTCCGCGGGGTCGAGGGGTACGCAGTATTTT

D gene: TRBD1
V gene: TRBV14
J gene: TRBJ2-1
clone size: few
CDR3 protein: CASSQVAWDRVVYEQFF
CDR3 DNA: TGTGCCAGCAGCCAAGTAGCTTGGGACAGGGTAGTATATGAGCAGTTCTTC

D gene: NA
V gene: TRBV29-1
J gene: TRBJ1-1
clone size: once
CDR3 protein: CSALPRGGTEAFF
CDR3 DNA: TGCAGCGCCCTACCGAGGGGCGGCACTGAAGCTTTCTTT

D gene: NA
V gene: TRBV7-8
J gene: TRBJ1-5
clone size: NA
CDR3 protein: CASSLGARNGQPQHF
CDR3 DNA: TGTGCCAGCAGCTTAGGTGCTCGAAATGGGCAGCCCCAGCATTTT

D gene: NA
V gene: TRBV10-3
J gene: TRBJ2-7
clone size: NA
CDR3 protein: CAISESTTLGEQYF
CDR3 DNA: TGTGCCATCAGTGAGTCTACGACCCTCGGCGAGCAGTACTTC

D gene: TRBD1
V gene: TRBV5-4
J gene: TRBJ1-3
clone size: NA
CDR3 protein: CASSSTGQGFSGNTIYF
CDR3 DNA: TGTGCCAGCAGCTCTACGGGACAGGGTTTTTCTGGAAACACCATATATTTT

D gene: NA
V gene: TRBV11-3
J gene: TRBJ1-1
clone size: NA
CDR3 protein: CASSLQNTEAFF
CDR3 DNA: TGTGCCAGCAGCTTACAGAACACTGAAGCTTTCTTT

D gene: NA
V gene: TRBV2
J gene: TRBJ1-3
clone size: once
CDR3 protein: CASSDGYLDNTIYF
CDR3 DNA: TGTGCCAGCAGTGACGGGTATTTAGACAACACCATATATTTT

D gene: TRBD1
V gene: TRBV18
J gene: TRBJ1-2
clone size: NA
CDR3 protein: CASSSTGQVFGYTF
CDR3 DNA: TGTGCCAGCTCCTCTACGGGACAGGTCTTTGGCTACACCTTC

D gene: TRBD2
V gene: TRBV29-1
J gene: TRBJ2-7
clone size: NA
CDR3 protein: CSAGGGRGYEQYF
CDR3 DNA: TGCAGCGCGGGAGGCGGGAGGGGATACGAGCAGTACTTC

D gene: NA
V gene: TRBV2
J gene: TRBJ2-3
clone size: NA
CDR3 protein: CASSTRGSQTSTDTQYF
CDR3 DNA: TGTGCCAGCAGTACCCGCGGTTCACAGACTAGCACAGATACGCAGTATTTT

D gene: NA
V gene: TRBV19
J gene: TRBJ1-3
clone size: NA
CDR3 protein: CASSDGAIGNTIYF
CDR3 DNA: TGTGCCAGTAGTGACGGGGCGATTGGAAACACCATATATTTT

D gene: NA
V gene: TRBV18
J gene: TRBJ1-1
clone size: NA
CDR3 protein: CASSPRTIEAFF
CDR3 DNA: TGTGCCAGCTCACCTAGGACTATTGAAGCTTTCTTT

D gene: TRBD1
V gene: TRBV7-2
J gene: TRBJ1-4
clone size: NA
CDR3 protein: CASSFGQGVEKLFF
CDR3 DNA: TGTGCCAGCAGCTTCGGACAGGGAGTGGAAAAACTGTTTTTT

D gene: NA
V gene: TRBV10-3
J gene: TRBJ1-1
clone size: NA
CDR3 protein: CAIMRTQNTEAFF
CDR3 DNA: TGTGCCATCATGCGAACACAGAACACTGAAGCTTTCTTT

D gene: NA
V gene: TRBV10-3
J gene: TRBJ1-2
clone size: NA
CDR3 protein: CAIKVYGYTF
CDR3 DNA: TGTGCCATCAAGGTTTATGGCTACACCTTC

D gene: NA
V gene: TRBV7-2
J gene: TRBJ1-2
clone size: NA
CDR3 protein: CASSQRGGRVSGYTF
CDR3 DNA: TGTGCCAGCAGCCAGAGAGGGGGGAGAGTGAGCGGCTACACCTTC

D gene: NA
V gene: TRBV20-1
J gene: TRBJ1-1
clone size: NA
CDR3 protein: CMPRHNTEAFF
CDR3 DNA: TGCATGCCGCGACACAACACTGAAGCTTTCTTT

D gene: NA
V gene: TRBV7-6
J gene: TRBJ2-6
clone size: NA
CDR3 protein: CASSLSVAGANVLTF
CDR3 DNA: TGTGCCAGCAGCTTAAGCGTCGCTGGGGCCAACGTCCTGACTTTC

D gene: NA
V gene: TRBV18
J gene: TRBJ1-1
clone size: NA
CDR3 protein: CASSPPGTGKGTEAFF
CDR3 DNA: TGTGCCAGCTCACCACCAGGAACAGGGAAGGGGACTGAAGCTTTCTTT

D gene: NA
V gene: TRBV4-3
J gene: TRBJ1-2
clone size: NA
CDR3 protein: CASSLNRNFRTYGYTF
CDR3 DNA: TGCGCCAGCAGTCTCAATCGGAACTTTCGGACCTATGGCTACACCTTC

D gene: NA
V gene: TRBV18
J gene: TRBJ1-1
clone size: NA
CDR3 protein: CAGGAQNTEAFF
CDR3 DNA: TGTGCCGGGGGGGCACAGAACACTGAAGCTTTCTTT

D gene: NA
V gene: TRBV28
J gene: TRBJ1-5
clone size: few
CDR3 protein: CASRTEGRNQPQHF
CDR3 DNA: TGTGCCAGCAGAACAGAGGGCCGCAATCAGCCCCAGCATTTT

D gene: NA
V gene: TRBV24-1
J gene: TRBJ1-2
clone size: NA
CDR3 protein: CATSDSRVIRRDGYTF
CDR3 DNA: TGTGCCACCAGTGATTCCCGGGTGATACGTCGAGATGGCTACACCTTC

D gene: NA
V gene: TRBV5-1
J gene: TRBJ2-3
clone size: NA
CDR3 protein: CASSSGSTDTQYF
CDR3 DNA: TGCGCCAGCAGCTCCGGGAGCACAGATACGCAGTATTTT

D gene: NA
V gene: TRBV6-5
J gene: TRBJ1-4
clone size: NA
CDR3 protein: CASKVQGTEEKLFF
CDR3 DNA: TGTGCCAGCAAAGTACAGGGAACCGAGGAAAAACTGTTTTTT

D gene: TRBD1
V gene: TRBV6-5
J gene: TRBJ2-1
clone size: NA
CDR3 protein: CASSPGQGMGQFF
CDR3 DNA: TGTGCCAGCTCCCCGGGACAGGGGATGGGGCAGTTCTTC